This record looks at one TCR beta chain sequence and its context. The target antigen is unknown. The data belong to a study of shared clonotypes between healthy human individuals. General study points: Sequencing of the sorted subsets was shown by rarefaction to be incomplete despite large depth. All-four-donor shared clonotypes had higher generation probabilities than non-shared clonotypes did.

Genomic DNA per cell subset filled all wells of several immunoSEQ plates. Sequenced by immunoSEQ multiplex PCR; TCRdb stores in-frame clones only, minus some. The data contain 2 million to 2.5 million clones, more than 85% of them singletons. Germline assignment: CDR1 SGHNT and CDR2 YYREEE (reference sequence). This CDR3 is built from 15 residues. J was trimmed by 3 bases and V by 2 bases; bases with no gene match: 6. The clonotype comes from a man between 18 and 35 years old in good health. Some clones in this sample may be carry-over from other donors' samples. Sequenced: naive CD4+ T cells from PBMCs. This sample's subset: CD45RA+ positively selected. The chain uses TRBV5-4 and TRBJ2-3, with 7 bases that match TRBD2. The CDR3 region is CASSFDGGLTDTQYF. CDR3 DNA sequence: TGTGCCAGCAGCTTCGACGGGGGGTTGACAGATACGCAGTATTTT.